The 28 T cell receptor beta chains given below trace back to one sample, sequenced in a study of shared clonotypes between healthy human individuals. The repertoire was sequenced with immunoSEQ multiplex PCR; TCRdb's copy has only in-frame clones and lacks some. The table records millions of clones, approximately 93% of them present only once. What was sequenced was naive CD4+ T cells from PBMCs. Sample subset: CD45RA+ positively selected. The receptors stem from a man in his late teens or twenties in good health. Some clones in this sample may be carry-over from other donors' samples.

This sequence joins TRBV10-1 and TRBJ1-5; D remains ambiguous. The CDR3 is 17 residues long. Between the trimmed V and J ends, which lost 0 bases and 8 bases, there was a span of 20 bases. CDR1 is WNHNN, CDR2 SYGVQD, per germline (reference sequence). The CDR3 DNA sequence: TGCGCCAGCAGTGAGTCTCATTTCGGAGGGTATAGGAAGCCCCAGCATTTT. Translation gives CASSESHFGGYRKPQHF.

As concerns this clone: Other DNA sequences in the same sample also yield this CDR3. The V and J genes are TRBV9 and TRBJ2-7; D is perhaps TRBD2 (6 bases). V was cut by 0 bases and J by 6 bases, with 10 bases left in between. The CDR3 has 13 residues. Germline CDR1 reads SGDLS; CDR2 reads YYNGEE. In DNA, the CDR3 is TGTGCCAGCAGCGTAGCTGGGGGGTTCGAGCAGTACTTC. Amino acids: CASSVAGGFEQYF.

The table lists this clone with a few counts. The rearrangement uses TRBV4-2 and TRBJ2-2; D not resolved. Trimming took off 2 bases at V and 1 base at J, with 2 bases between the two ends. CDR1 and CDR2 (germline): LGHNA, YNFKEQ. The CDR3 has 13 residues. DNA of the CDR3: TGTGCCAGCAGCCAATTGAACACCGGGGAGCTGTTTTTT. It translates to CASSQLNTGELFF.

The chain uses TRBV5-1 and TRBJ2-7, with 7 bases matching TRBD2. With 0 bases clipped from V and 1 base from J, the junction kept 4 bases outside the gene matches. Germline CDR1 reads SGHRS; CDR2 reads YFSETQ. This CDR3 spans 15 amino acids. CDR3 coding DNA: TGCGCCAGCAGCTTGGCTCTTAGCGGGTCCTACGAGCAGTACTTC. Amino acid sequence: CASSLALSGSYEQYF.

Comment on this clone: Other DNA sequences in the same sample also yield this CDR3. The chain links TRBV7-8 to TRBJ1-1; D is undetermined. Trimming pared 5 bases from V and 2 bases from J, leaving 6 bases between. The CDR3 spans 12 residues. Germline CDR1 and CDR2: SGHVS and FQNEAQ. In DNA, the CDR3 is TGTGCCAGCAGCGTCGGTAACACTGAAGCTTTCTTT. This gives the protein CASSVGNTEAFF. Combining the CDR3 with reference TRBV7-8 and TRBJ1-1 gives the whole variable domain GAGVSQSPRYKVAKRGQDVALRCDPISGHVSLFWYQQALGQGPEFLTYFQNEAQLDKSGLPSDRFFAERPEGSVSTLKIQRTQQEDSAVYLCASSVGNTEAFFGQGTRLTVV.

The chain recombines TRBV28 with TRBJ2-6; D ambiguous. The CDR3 runs 15 residues. Trimming shortened V by 6 bases and J by 0 bases, and 9 bases separated the two germline ends. In germline, CDR1 is MDHEN, CDR2 SYDVKM. The CDR3: CASRLPGSGANVLTF. Here the CDR3 DNA reads TGTGCCAGCAGGCTACCAGGCTCTGGGGCCAACGTCCTGACTTTC. The variable domain in full, with the rest retrieved from reference TRBV28 and TRBJ2-6, is DVKVTQSSRYLVKRTGEKVFLECVQDMDHENMFWYRQDPGLGLRLIYFSYDVKMKEKGDIPEGYSVSREKKERFSLILESASTNQTSMYLCASRLPGSGANVLTFGAGSRLTVL.

This sequence joins TRBV7-9 and TRBJ2-3, with 9 bases fitting TRBD2. The V gene's germline CDR1 is SEHNR and CDR2 FQNEAQ (reference sequence). This CDR3 comprises 16 residues. Trimming took 5 bases from V and 6 from J; bases not matched to a gene: 12. In DNA form, the CDR3 reads TGTGCCAGCAGCGAACGGGTAGCGGGAGCCCCCGATACGCAGTATTTT. Translation: CASSERVAGAPDTQYF.

The CDR3 spells CASSSSGTRPMETQYF. The CDR3 DNA is TGTGCCAGCAGCTCGTCCGGGACTAGACCGATGGAGACCCAGTACTTC. The J gene is TRBJ2-5, the V gene TRBV7-2; 8 positions agree with TRBD2. In germline, CDR1 is SGHTA, CDR2 FQGNSA. V shed 4 bases, J shed 5 bases, and the junction held 12 bases outside the gene matches. CDR3 length: 16 residues.

This clone appeared once. The rearrangement joins TRBV18 to TRBJ2-1; 10 nucleotides line up with TRBD1. V trimming: 4 bases; J trimming: 5 bases; junction bases outside the gene matches: 2. Germline V gene sequence: CDR1 KGHSH, CDR2 LQKENI. The CDR3 covers 14 residues. As DNA, the CDR3 is TGTGCCAGCTCACTTGGGACAGGGGACAATGAGCAGTTCTTC. Amino acids: CASSLGTGDNEQFF.

This clone was seen a few times. Written as DNA, the CDR3 is TGTGCCAGCAGTGGACCCAAGGGTACTGAAGCTTTCTTT. This encodes CASSGPKGTEAFF. J is TRBJ1-1 and V is TRBV6-1; no definite D call. Germline CDR1 and CDR2: MNHNS and SASEGT. There are 13 residues in the CDR3. V dropped 4 bases and J dropped 5 bases, with 11 bases sitting between them.

The chain uses TRBV4-1 and TRBJ2-5, with 7 bases identical to TRBD2. Losses at the gene ends were 1 base for V and 5 bases for J; bases not matched to a gene: 13. Germline V lookup: CDR1 MGHRA, CDR2 YSYEKL. This CDR3 spans 17 amino acids. The CDR3 is CASSQGTPAGAGETQYF. The CDR3 bases are TGCGCCAGCAGCCAAGGGACTCCCGCGGGAGCCGGGGAGACCCAGTACTTC.

The J gene is TRBJ2-3, the V gene TRBV29-1; a possible D gene is TRBD2 (6 bases). Germline assignment: CDR1 SQVTM and CDR2 ANQGSEA. Trimming took off 5 bases at V and 1 base at J, with 19 bases between the two ends. CDR3 length: 16 residues. CDR3 loop: CSVSGSGLLGTDTQYF. CDR3 DNA: TGCAGCGTTTCTGGCAGCGGGCTGCTCGGCACAGATACGCAGTATTTT.

The chain employs TRBV5-6 and TRBJ1-4; 9 bases match TRBD1. CDR3 size: 13 residues. The germline V gene encodes CDR1 SGHDT and CDR2 YYEEEE. V dropped 6 bases and J dropped 6; count of bases not matched to a gene: 3. The CDR3 protein is CASTRDRDEKLFF. The DNA for the CDR3 is TGTGCCAGCACCCGGGACAGGGATGAAAAACTGTTTTTT.

V is TRBV6-1 and J is TRBJ2-1; D possibly uses TRBD1 or TRBD2 (6 bases each). The CDR3 is 16 amino acids. The V and J ends lost 4 bases and 0 bases respectively, with 13 bases between them. Germline V gene sequence: CDR1 MNHNS, CDR2 SASEGT. In nucleotides, the CDR3 is TGTGCCAGCAGTGTAGGGGGGACGAGCTCCTACAATGAGCAGTTCTTC. Its protein is CASSVGGTSSYNEQFF.

The chain uses TRBV7-2 and TRBJ2-1; 9 bases fit TRBD1. The CDR3 contains 15 residues. V dropped 7 bases and J dropped 1; count of bases not matched to a gene: 5. Germline CDR1 and CDR2: SGHTA and FQGNSA. The CDR3 loop is CASIPGTGSYNEQFF. CDR3 DNA sequence: TGTGCCAGCATCCCAGGGACAGGGTCCTACAATGAGCAGTTCTTC.

The chain carries TRBV27 and TRBJ1-3; tentatively, D is TRBD1 (5 bases). Trimming took 8 bases from V and 1 from J, leaving 15 bases between them. The CDR3 has 15 amino acids. Germline CDR1 reads MNHEY; CDR2 reads SMNVEV (reference sequence). This chain's CDR3 is CASRMGGESGNTIYF. The CDR3 nucleotides are TGTGCCAGCCGAATGGGGGGGGAATCTGGAAACACCATATATTTT.

This chain connects TRBV15 to TRBJ1-5; D possibly corresponds to TRBD1 (6 bases). Looked up from germline, CDR1 is LNHNV and CDR2 is YYDKDF (reference sequence). Trimming pared 0 bases from V and 2 bases from J, leaving 14 bases between. The CDR3 consists of 17 residues. CDR3 protein: CATSREITGPGNQPQHF. CDR3 nucleotides: TGTGCCACCAGCAGAGAGATAACAGGGCCCGGCAATCAGCCCCAGCATTTT.

This sequence joins TRBV6-6 and TRBJ1-5, with no clear D. This CDR3 region has 15 residues. Germline V gene data show CDR1 as MNHNY and CDR2 as SVGAGI (reference sequence). V lost 2 bases to trimming and J lost 3 bases, with 11 bases between them. CDR3 DNA sequence: TGTGCCAGCAGTTACCCCCCAGGAAACAATCAGCCCCAGCATTTT. Translated: CASSYPPGNNQPQHF.

The chain is built from TRBV6-5 and TRBJ1-4; D is perhaps TRBD1 (5 bases). The CDR3 has 14 amino acids. V was trimmed by 5 bases and J by 10 bases, leaving 17 bases between them. Germline V lookup: CDR1 MNHEY, CDR2 SVGAGI. This chain's CDR3 is CASSPDSRGGKLFF. Written as DNA, the CDR3 is TGTGCCAGCAGTCCCGACAGCCGGGGGGGAAAACTGTTTTTT.

V is TRBV19 and J is TRBJ2-4, with D perhaps matching TRBD2 (6 bases). The CDR3 is 15 amino acids. The germline V and J ends were trimmed by 5 bases and 7 bases, with 18 bases remaining between them. CDR1 is LNHDA, CDR2 SQIVND, per germline (reference sequence). DNA of the CDR3: TGTGCCAGTAGTTCCGTCGGGGCGGGAAGGAACATTCAGTACTTC. The encoded protein is CASSSVGAGRNIQYF.

The V call is TRBV5-1, the J call TRBJ2-1; 7 nucleotides align to TRBD1. The CDR3 runs to 15 residues. Per germline, CDR1 SGHRS and CDR2 YFSETQ. The V and J ends lost 0 bases and 8 bases, in that order; junction bases with no gene match: 8. CDR3 region: CASSLEALGGDEQFF. CDR3 bases: TGCGCCAGCAGCTTGGAGGCTCTAGGGGGCGATGAGCAGTTCTTC.

CDR3 sequence (DNA): TGTGCCATCGGCTCTAGCCTGCTCGGGACCGGGGAGCTGTTTTTT. Translating it yields CAIGSSLLGTGELFF. The chain joins TRBV10-3 to TRBJ2-2, with a weak D call TRBD2 (5 bases). V gave up 8 bases and J gave up 5 bases, with 18 bases separating them. From germline, CDR1 is ENHRY and CDR2 SYGVKD. The CDR3 is made up of 15 amino acids.

This sequence joins TRBV19 and TRBJ1-3, with no clear D. Germline CDR1 is LNHDA and CDR2 is SQIVND (reference sequence). Trimming shortened V by 3 bases and J by 0 bases, and 9 bases separated the two germline ends. This CDR3 has 15 amino acids. The CDR3 region is CASSMGFNSGNTIYF. The CDR3 DNA reads as TGTGCCAGTAGTATGGGATTCAACTCTGGAAACACCATATATTTT.

This rearrangement joins TRBV30 to TRBJ1-2, with D maybe TRBD1 (5 bases). CDR1 is GTSNPN and CDR2 is SVGIG in the germline V gene (reference sequence). Between the trimmed V and J ends, which lost 4 bases and 2 bases, there was a span of 17 bases. This CDR3 region has 15 residues. The CDR3 region is CAWTTGVGQNYGYTF. CDR3 bases: TGTGCCTGGACTACGGGGGTCGGTCAAAACTATGGCTACACCTTC.

CDR3: CASATSGSSYNEQFF. CDR3 coding DNA: TGTGCTAGTGCAACTAGCGGGAGCTCCTACAATGAGCAGTTCTTC. The genes are TRBV12-5 and TRBJ2-1; TRBD2 matches at 11 bases. The V gene's germline CDR1 is LGHNT and CDR2 FRNRAP. The CDR3 is 15 residues long. V lost 7 bases to trimming and J lost 0 bases; unmatched junction nucleotides: 2.

The chain couples TRBV4-1 to TRBJ2-4; TRBD2 matches at 12 bases. CDR1 and CDR2 (germline): MGHRA, YSYEKL. This CDR3 comprises 14 residues. V dropped 2 bases and J dropped 15; count of bases not matched to a gene: 8. CDR3 sequence (DNA): TGCGCCAGCAGCCAACTCGGACTAGCGGGACGGACGTACTTC. It encodes CASSQLGLAGRTYF.

The chain joins TRBV7-3 to TRBJ2-1; D unresolved. CDR3 length equals 13 residues. Germline CDR1 reads SGHTA; CDR2 reads FQGTGA. V was trimmed by 1 base and J by 8 bases, leaving 9 bases between them. The CDR3 protein is CASSLISIDEQFF. The CDR3 DNA reads as TGTGCCAGCAGCTTAATCAGCATTGATGAGCAGTTCTTC.

The rearrangement joins TRBV19 to TRBJ2-6; D gene ambiguous. The CDR3 length is 14 residues. In germline, CDR1 is LNHDA, CDR2 SQIVND (reference sequence). V was shortened by 8 bases and J by 0 bases, with 8 bases between the two germline ends. CDR3 sequence (DNA): TGTGCCAGTTCCCAAAACTCTGGGGCCAACGTCCTGACTTTC. Translation: CASSQNSGANVLTF.